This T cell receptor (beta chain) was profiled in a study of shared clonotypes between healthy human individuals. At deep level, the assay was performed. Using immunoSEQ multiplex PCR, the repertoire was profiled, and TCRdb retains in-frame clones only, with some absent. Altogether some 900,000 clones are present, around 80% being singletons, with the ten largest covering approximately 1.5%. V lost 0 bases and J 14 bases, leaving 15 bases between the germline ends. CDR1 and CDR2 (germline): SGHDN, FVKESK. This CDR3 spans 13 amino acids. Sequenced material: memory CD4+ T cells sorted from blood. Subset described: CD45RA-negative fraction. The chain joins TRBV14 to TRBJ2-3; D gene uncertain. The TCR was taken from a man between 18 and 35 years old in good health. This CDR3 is CASSQDVVARVYF. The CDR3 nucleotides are TGTGCCAGCAGCCAAGATGTGGTAGCTCGAGTGTATTTT.